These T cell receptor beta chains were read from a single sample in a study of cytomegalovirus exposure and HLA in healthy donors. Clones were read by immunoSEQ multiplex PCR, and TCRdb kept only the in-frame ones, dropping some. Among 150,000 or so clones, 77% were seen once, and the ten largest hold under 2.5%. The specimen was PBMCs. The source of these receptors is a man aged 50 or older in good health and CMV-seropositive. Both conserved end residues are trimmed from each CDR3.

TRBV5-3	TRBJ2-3	ARSPGTGEGTGYTDTQY
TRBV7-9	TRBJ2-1	ASRSEGF
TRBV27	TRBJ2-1	ASSSLRGYEQF
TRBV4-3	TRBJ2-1	ASSQEMGPAEQF
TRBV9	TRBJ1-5	ASSVEPQGDQPQH
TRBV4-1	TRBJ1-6	ASSQEWDSYSPLH
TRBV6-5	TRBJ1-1	ASRGQMNTEAF
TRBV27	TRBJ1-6	ASTFLTGKSSSPLH
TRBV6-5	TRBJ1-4	ASRPVSTNEKLF
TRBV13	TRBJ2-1	ASSIAGGLVNEQF
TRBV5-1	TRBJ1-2	ASSWGQGAIYGYT
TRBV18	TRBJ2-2	ASSPLTGVGELF
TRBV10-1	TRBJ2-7	ASSESRTGVSEQY
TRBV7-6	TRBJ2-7	ASSLVARGEQY
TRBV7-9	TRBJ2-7	ASSLRDRPPYEQY
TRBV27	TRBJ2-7	ASSFVGPYEQY
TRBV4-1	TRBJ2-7	ASSQSEFGYEQY
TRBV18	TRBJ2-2	ASSPQGALDTGELF
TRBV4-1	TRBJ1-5	ASSLLTGGNQPQH
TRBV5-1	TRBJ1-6	ASSLGTGHSPLH
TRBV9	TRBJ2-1	ASSVATSGNEQF
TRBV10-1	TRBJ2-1	ASSEGGLLYNEQF
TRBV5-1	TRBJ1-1	ASSSTGGLNTEAF
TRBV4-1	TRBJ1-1	ASSPSSRGLNTEAF
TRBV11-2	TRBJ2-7	ASSPTLTSSYEQY
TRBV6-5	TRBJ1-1	ASSSSQGEAF
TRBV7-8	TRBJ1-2	ASSLARILGSGEHGYT
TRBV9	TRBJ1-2	ASSVPGGPGYT
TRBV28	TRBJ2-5	ASSFPTSGGARTQY
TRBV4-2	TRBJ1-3	ASSQEPVSGNTIY
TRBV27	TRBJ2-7	ASRTIAGAPYEQY
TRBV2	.	ASMSGQGDYEQY
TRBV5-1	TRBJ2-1	ASLGGNEQF
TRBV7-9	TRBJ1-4	ASSLEPGQGATNEKLF
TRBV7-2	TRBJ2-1	ASSLQTGGVGGEQF
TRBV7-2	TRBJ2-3	ASSLAFGGDTDTQY
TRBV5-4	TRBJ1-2	ASSLAGMEGYT
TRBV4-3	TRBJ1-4	ASSRKGQARGEKLF
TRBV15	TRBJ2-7	ATSRVGQSYEQY
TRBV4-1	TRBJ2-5	ASSQDTAGTYQETQY
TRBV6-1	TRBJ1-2	ASSPGQNYGYT
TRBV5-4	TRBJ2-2	ASSQFSGDTGELF
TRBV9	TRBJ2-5	ASSASGRAETQY
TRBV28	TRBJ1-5	ASSSGGRGLNQPQH
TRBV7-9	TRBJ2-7	ASSLERIPYEQY
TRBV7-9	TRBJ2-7	ASSHTGQGYEQY
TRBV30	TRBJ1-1	AWSRGIGQGEAF
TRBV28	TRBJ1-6	ATGGSYNSPLH
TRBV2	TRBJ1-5	ASSLQGVPNQPQH
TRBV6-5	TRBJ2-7	ASSYSSGGAYKQY
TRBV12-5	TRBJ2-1	ASGLVRTSGNNEQF
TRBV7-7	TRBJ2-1	ASSLRWGPSGNEQF
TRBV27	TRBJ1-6	ASSLGSTGVYSPLH
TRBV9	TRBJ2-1	ASSVGSGGRNEQF
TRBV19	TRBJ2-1	ASSIGSALYNEQF